This T cell receptor (beta chain) was observed in a study of blood T cell repertoires in COVID-19 (dated by TCRdb to 2018 to 2020). For context, the study as a whole: Samples from collaborators originated in the United States, Italy and Spain and spanned both the acute and convalescent phases of COVID-19. Samples came from the ongoing ImmuneRACE study (first 160 participants) plus 1,254 subjects from 6 global collaborators. The repertoires were released in a freely available public database meant as a resource for research on the immune response to SARS-CoV-2. The material from the prospective study consisted of cDNA or gDNA derived from T cells, B-cell-depleted T cells, or PBMCs. Sample metadata almost always included a de-identified subject ID, COVID-19 status, age in years and sex. Deeply sampled blood TCRbeta repertoires from subjects exposed to, actively infected with, or recovered from COVID-19 were included in the dataset. Where available, HLA class I and class II types were obtained from metadata supplied by the sample provider rather than from assay-based typing. Here is what the overall study found, with its caveats: The amount of clinical and demographic metadata varied by source and participant and was provided uncurated.

Whole blood was collected in K2EDTA tubes by collaborating institutions according to the institutions' own protocols. For TCRbeta analysis, collaborators shipped samples as frozen whole blood, isolated PBMCs, or DNA extracted from either of those sample types. Counted from cysteine to phenylalanine, this CDR3 has 13 amino acids. Only the CDR3 region is kept as DNA, spanning 39 bases read in frame from base 1. The junction carries 17 bases between V and J, which are trimmed by 7 bases and 6 bases respectively. The germline V gene sets CDR1 to SGHTS and CDR2 to YDEGEE. TCRbeta CDR3 regions were amplified from genomic DNA by means of the immunoSEQ Assay, a bias-controlled multiplex PCR. On the study's bioinformatics: Within the assay, amplification of reference gene primers was used to estimate how many nucleated cells each sample contained. To quantify the absolute abundance of each unique TCRbeta CDR3 rearrangement, sequence reads were collapsed and filtered. For each sample, productive Simpson clonality was calculated as the square root of Simpson's diversity index across productive rearrangements. The source is immuneACCESS, and TCRdb retained only in-frame sequences with V and J called. Part of the clones is not carried over; for the studies checked, unresolved V genes explain less than half of this, and the remainder is unexplained. That table gives V, J and clone size, and the DNA gave D and trimming. The table for this sample lists roughly 170,000 clones; around 80% of them were counted only once. The ten largest make up approximately 7.3% of the sample.

About this clone itself: The antigen it recognizes is unknown. Base qualities are missing; no much larger clone stands one base away.

The sequence was collected from a human donor in a cohort sampled during active COVID-19. The receptor chain draws on TRBV5-8 and TRBJ2-7; the D gene is perhaps TRBD2, from 5 matching bases. Source material: peripheral blood. DNA sequence: TGTGCCAGCCCTCCGATCGCGGGCTCCGAGCAGTACTTC. Its amino acids are CASPPIAGSEQYF.